Sequencing of this TCR beta chain was carried out in a study of cytomegalovirus exposure and HLA in healthy donors. Study-wide findings and caveats: Cytomegalovirus status was reportedly diagnosed by the classifier with high sensitivity and specificity.

The PCR ran on 60 Vbeta and 13 Jbeta primers. Study processing details: Among the unique TCR beta chains that a later analysis counted, about 79 million in all, approximately 12 million were shared. Sequenced by immunoSEQ multiplex PCR; TCRdb stores in-frame clones only, minus some. V, J and clone size are taken as reported in that table, and D and trimming were inferred from the DNA itself. The sample has fewer than 180,000 clones; about 85% are singletons. Details on this clone: Its target is not known.

The V end was cut by 3 bases, the J end by 3 bases, with 18 bases between. The germline V gene encodes CDR1 SGHRS and CDR2 YFSETQ. The CDR3 spans 16 residues. Whether this donor was CMV seropositive was not recorded. The V call is TRBV5-1, the J call TRBJ1-2; D is perhaps TRBD1 (6 bases). Material for sequencing was PBMCs. The receptor's source is a human donor in good health. The CDR3 nucleotides are TGCGCCAGCAGCTCCGTCGGACAGCCACCCTACTATGGCTACACCTTC. Translation gives CASSSVGQPPYYGYTF.